One T cell receptor beta chain is described in this entry. These data are taken from a study of blood T cell repertoires in COVID-19. Study-level information: Collection of acute and convalescent COVID-19 samples took place in the United States, Italy and Spain. The analysed material was cDNA or gDNA that came from T cells, B-cell-depleted T cells, or PBMCs.

Germline CDR1 is LNHDA and CDR2 is SQIVND (reference sequence). Trimming shortened V by 1 base and J by 2 bases, and 9 bases separated the two germline ends. This CDR3 comprises 15 residues. How the authors handled the data: Amplification of reference gene primers provided the estimated nucleated cell counts. Generated by immunoSEQ multiplex PCR, the TCRdb table keeps only in-frame clones and is missing some. For V, J and clone size, that table is used; D and trimming come from the DNA. The sample records some 65,000 clones, 85% being singletons. The sequenced sample was peripheral blood. This TCR derives from a man older than 75 with acute or convalescent COVID-19. The chain couples TRBV19 to TRBJ1-5, with a possible D match to TRBD1 (5 bases). The CDR3 DNA reads TGTGCCAGTAGTATAGGACAGACGCGCAATCAGCCCCAGCATTTT. This sequence encodes CASSIGQTRNQPQHF.